These T cell receptor beta chains were read from a single sample in a study of blood T cells in healthy people across ages. One entry per CDR3 protein, called by TCRdb with MiXCR from the 5' RACE reads. The sample yields under 800,000 distinct CDR3 sequences, about 42% seen once. Sequencing was performed on blood. The source is a woman aged 55-70 years in good health. Both conserved end residues are part of each CDR3. Fields, in order: clone size, J gene, V gene, D gene, CDR3 DNA, CDR3 protein. The D gene is left open where the match is weak. A clone size is listed for some rows: how often the clone was seen (once, few, many), or a class if it is expanded.

clone size: -; J gene: TRBJ2-3; V gene: TRBV4-2; D gene: -; CDR3 DNA: TGTGCCAGCAGCCATCACCCCCGGGACGGGAGCACAGATACGCAGTATTTT; CDR3 protein: CASSHHPRDGSTDTQYF
clone size: -; J gene: TRBJ2-3; V gene: TRBV6-2/TRBV6-3; D gene: -; CDR3 DNA: TGTGCCAGCAGTAGGACAACAGCGACAGATACGCAGTATTTT; CDR3 protein: CASSRTTATDTQYF
clone size: -; J gene: TRBJ2-2; V gene: TRBV6-6; D gene: -; CDR3 DNA: TGTGCCAGCAGTTACTCCGTTATGAACACCGGGGAGCTGTTTTTT; CDR3 protein: CASSYSVMNTGELFF
clone size: -; J gene: TRBJ2-3; V gene: TRBV12-3/TRBV12-4; D gene: -; CDR3 DNA: TGTGCCAGCAGCTCCCGAAGAGCGGGTTCCGATGCGCAGTATTTT; CDR3 protein: CASSSRRAGSDAQYF
clone size: -; J gene: TRBJ1-5; V gene: TRBV12-3/TRBV12-4; D gene: TRBD1; CDR3 DNA: TGTGCCAGCAGTTTAGCGGAAGGGGGCAAGCAGCCCCAGCATTTT; CDR3 protein: CASSLAEGGKQPQHF
clone size: few; J gene: TRBJ2-3; V gene: TRBV4-1; D gene: -; CDR3 DNA: TGCGCCAGCAGCACTGGGGTAGCCGTTAGCACAGATACGCAGTATTTT; CDR3 protein: CASSTGVAVSTDTQYF
clone size: -; J gene: TRBJ2-2; V gene: TRBV5-1; D gene: -; CDR3 DNA: TGCGCCAGCAGCTTGGTCGGCTTCGATAACACCGGGGAGCTGTTTTTT; CDR3 protein: CASSLVGFDNTGELFF
clone size: once; J gene: TRBJ2-1; V gene: TRBV29-1; D gene: TRBD2; CDR3 DNA: TGCAGCGTCCGAGCGGGAAACCTTTACAATGAGCAGTTCTTC; CDR3 protein: CSVRAGNLYNEQFF
clone size: -; J gene: TRBJ2-3; V gene: TRBV2; D gene: TRBD2; CDR3 DNA: TGTGCCAGCAGTGGCGATAGCGGGGGATCAGATACGCAGTATTTT; CDR3 protein: CASSGDSGGSDTQYF
clone size: -; J gene: TRBJ2-1; V gene: TRBV20-1; D gene: TRBD1; CDR3 DNA: TGCAGTGCCGGTAGGTGGGGACAGGGGATCAATGAGCAGTTCTTC; CDR3 protein: CSAGRWGQGINEQFF
clone size: once; J gene: TRBJ1-2; V gene: TRBV27; D gene: TRBD1; CDR3 DNA: TGTGCCAGCACTACGACAGGGGGCAACTATGGCTACACCTTC; CDR3 protein: CASTTTGGNYGYTF
clone size: -; J gene: TRBJ2-2; V gene: TRBV25-1; D gene: TRBD2; CDR3 DNA: TGTGCCAGCAGTGAGGCGGGAGGGGTAGCCGGGGAGCTGTTTTTT; CDR3 protein: CASSEAGGVAGELFF
clone size: -; J gene: TRBJ2-1; V gene: TRBV15; D gene: -; CDR3 DNA: TGTGCCACCAGCAGAGAGGTTTATGGGGAGCAGTTCTTC; CDR3 protein: CATSREVYGEQFF
clone size: few; J gene: TRBJ2-1; V gene: TRBV18; D gene: TRBD2; CDR3 DNA: TGTGCCAGCTCACCCCTTGGCGGGGGGACATACAATGAGCAGTTCTTC; CDR3 protein: CASSPLGGGTYNEQFF
clone size: -; J gene: TRBJ2-7; V gene: TRBV6-5; D gene: -; CDR3 DNA: TGTGCCAGCAGTTACTCGGCAGGGTTCGCCTACGAGCAGTACTTC; CDR3 protein: CASSYSAGFAYEQYF
clone size: few; J gene: TRBJ2-1; V gene: TRBV15; D gene: -; CDR3 DNA: TGTGCCACCAGCAGAGTTGCGCCCGAGCAGTTCTTC; CDR3 protein: CATSRVAPEQFF
clone size: many; J gene: TRBJ2-5; V gene: TRBV9; D gene: -; CDR3 DNA: TGTGCCAGCAGCGTAGGAGTCGAAGAGACCCAGTACTTC; CDR3 protein: CASSVGVEETQYF
clone size: -; J gene: TRBJ2-5; V gene: TRBV7-6; D gene: -; CDR3 DNA: TGTGCCAGCAGTTGCGATCCCGTAGGGGAGCAGTACTTC; CDR3 protein: CASSCDPVGEQYF
clone size: -; J gene: TRBJ2-2; V gene: TRBV13; D gene: -; CDR3 DNA: TGTGCCAGCAGCTTTACGCTGGGGGAGCTGTTTTTT; CDR3 protein: CASSFTLGELFF
clone size: -; J gene: TRBJ2-5; V gene: TRBV27; D gene: -; CDR3 DNA: TGTGCCAGCAGTCCCATGGTCGGACCCGGGGTAGAGACCCAGTACTTC; CDR3 protein: CASSPMVGPGVETQYF
clone size: -; J gene: TRBJ1-1; V gene: TRBV5-6; D gene: -; CDR3 DNA: TGTGCCAGCAGCTTTGAGGGGGTGAGCTACCTGAACACTGAAGCTTTCTTT; CDR3 protein: CASSFEGVSYLNTEAFF
clone size: -; J gene: TRBJ2-1; V gene: TRBV5-6; D gene: -; CDR3 DNA: TGTGCCATCAGCGCCCTAGGTATTTCGCACAATGAGCAGTTCTTC; CDR3 protein: CAISALGISHNEQFF
clone size: -; J gene: TRBJ2-1; V gene: TRBV9; D gene: TRBD1; CDR3 DNA: TGTGCCAGCAGCGTATACGGGGACAGTTACAATGAGCAGTTCTTC; CDR3 protein: CASSVYGDSYNEQFF
clone size: -; J gene: TRBJ2-6; V gene: TRBV6-2/TRBV6-3; D gene: -; CDR3 DNA: TGTGCCAGCAGTAGGGGGGACTCTGGGGCCAACGTCCTGACTTTC; CDR3 protein: CASSRGDSGANVLTF
clone size: -; J gene: TRBJ2-1; V gene: TRBV6-2/TRBV6-3; D gene: TRBD2; CDR3 DNA: TGTGCCAGCAGTTACCCAACCTCTAGCGGGAGGGCCCAGAGCTCCTACAATGAGCAGTTCTTC; CDR3 protein: CASSYPTSSGRAQSSYNEQFF
clone size: -; J gene: TRBJ1-6; V gene: TRBV20-1; D gene: -; CDR3 DNA: TGCAGTGCTAGACCTTCACCCCTCCACTTT; CDR3 protein: CSARPSPLHF
clone size: few; J gene: TRBJ1-2; V gene: TRBV28; D gene: TRBD1; CDR3 DNA: TGTGCCTGCACAAGTCCCGGGACAGGGTGGGGCTACACCTTC; CDR3 protein: CACTSPGTGWGYTF
clone size: few; J gene: TRBJ2-1; V gene: TRBV12-3/TRBV12-4; D gene: TRBD2; CDR3 DNA: TGTGCCAGCAGTGGGCAAGCGGGGCCCGGGGAGCAGTTCTTC; CDR3 protein: CASSGQAGPGEQFF
clone size: -; J gene: TRBJ2-1; V gene: TRBV6-5; D gene: -; CDR3 DNA: TGTGCCAGCAGTTACCGGGCCTACAATGAGCAGTTCTTC; CDR3 protein: CASSYRAYNEQFF
clone size: -; J gene: TRBJ1-2; V gene: TRBV7-9; D gene: -; CDR3 DNA: TGTGCCAGCAGCTTAGCCTCTGATTATGGCTACACCTTC; CDR3 protein: CASSLASDYGYTF
clone size: many; J gene: TRBJ2-1; V gene: TRBV27; D gene: TRBD2; CDR3 DNA: TGTGCCAGCAGTTTAGTAGCGGGGTATGAGCAGTTCTTC; CDR3 protein: CASSLVAGYEQFF
clone size: few; J gene: TRBJ2-3; V gene: TRBV4-2; D gene: -; CDR3 DNA: TGTGCCAGCAGCCACCTACTAGCAGACAACGCCAACACAGATACGCAGTATTTT; CDR3 protein: CASSHLLADNANTDTQYF
clone size: many; J gene: TRBJ1-4; V gene: TRBV6-5; D gene: -; CDR3 DNA: TGTGCCAGCGGCTTGGGGGCAACTAATGAAAAACTGTTTTTT; CDR3 protein: CASGLGATNEKLFF
clone size: many; J gene: TRBJ1-2; V gene: TRBV15; D gene: -; CDR3 DNA: TGTGCCACCAGCATCCGAGACAGTTATGGCTACACCTTC; CDR3 protein: CATSIRDSYGYTF
clone size: -; J gene: TRBJ2-7; V gene: TRBV4-3; D gene: -; CDR3 DNA: TGCGCCAGCAGCCAAGATCCTAACGAGCAGTACTTC; CDR3 protein: CASSQDPNEQYF
clone size: -; J gene: TRBJ2-1; V gene: TRBV20-1; D gene: TRBD2; CDR3 DNA: TGCAGTGCTAGCCCTAGCGGGATTATCTACAATGGGCAGTTCTTC; CDR3 protein: CSASPSGIIYNGQFF
clone size: -; J gene: TRBJ2-7; V gene: TRBV7-8; D gene: TRBD1; CDR3 DNA: TGTGCCAGCAGCTTAAGGACAGGGGTTTCGGGCTACGAGCAGTACTTC; CDR3 protein: CASSLRTGVSGYEQYF
clone size: few; J gene: TRBJ1-6; V gene: TRBV5-1; D gene: -; CDR3 DNA: TGCGCCAGCAGCTTGGTTGTCGGGCATGATTCACCCCTCCACTTT; CDR3 protein: CASSLVVGHDSPLHF
clone size: -; J gene: TRBJ2-1; V gene: TRBV28; D gene: TRBD1; CDR3 DNA: TGTGCCAGCAGGAAACAGGGGGCTGAGACCCAGTTCTTC; CDR3 protein: CASRKQGAETQFF
clone size: -; J gene: TRBJ2-7; V gene: TRBV11-1; D gene: -; CDR3 DNA: TGTGCCATCAGCTTAGGAACCTACGAGCAGTACTTC; CDR3 protein: CAISLGTYEQYF
clone size: many; J gene: TRBJ2-3; V gene: TRBV5-1; D gene: -; CDR3 DNA: TGCGCCAGCAGATCGGCTGGCCGCACAGATACGCAGTATTTT; CDR3 protein: CASRSAGRTDTQYF
clone size: -; J gene: TRBJ2-7; V gene: TRBV4-2; D gene: TRBD1; CDR3 DNA: TGTGCCAGCGGACAGGGTTCCGAGCAGTACTTC; CDR3 protein: CASGQGSEQYF
clone size: -; J gene: TRBJ1-5; V gene: TRBV3-1; D gene: -; CDR3 DNA: TGTGCCAGCAGCCAGGCTACAGGGACCCTAAACAATCAGCCCCAGCATTTT; CDR3 protein: CASSQATGTLNNQPQHF
clone size: -; J gene: TRBJ2-1; V gene: TRBV6-1; D gene: -; CDR3 DNA: TGTGCCAGCAGTGAAGGACAGAGCACCTACAATGAGCAGTTCTTC; CDR3 protein: CASSEGQSTYNEQFF
clone size: many; J gene: TRBJ1-2; V gene: TRBV5-1; D gene: -; CDR3 DNA: TGCGCCAGCAGCTTTGGACAGAACTATGGCTACACCTTC; CDR3 protein: CASSFGQNYGYTF
clone size: -; J gene: TRBJ2-1; V gene: TRBV29-1; D gene: TRBD2; CDR3 DNA: TGCAGCGTCGACGGACTAGCGGCCTACAATGAGCAGTTCTTC; CDR3 protein: CSVDGLAAYNEQFF
clone size: -; J gene: TRBJ2-7; V gene: TRBV6-2/TRBV6-3; D gene: -; CDR3 DNA: TGTGCCAGCTTGGGCGACTCCTACAATGAGCAGTACTTC; CDR3 protein: CASLGDSYNEQYF
clone size: -; J gene: TRBJ2-1; V gene: TRBV5-5; D gene: -; CDR3 DNA: TGTGCCAGCAGCTTGGGACTCCAATCCTACAATGAGCAGTTCTTC; CDR3 protein: CASSLGLQSYNEQFF
clone size: -; J gene: TRBJ1-4; V gene: TRBV6-1; D gene: -; CDR3 DNA: TGTGCCAGCGGATGGACAGTAGGGGAAAAACTGTTTTTT; CDR3 protein: CASGWTVGEKLFF
clone size: -; J gene: TRBJ2-5; V gene: TRBV12-3/TRBV12-4; D gene: -; CDR3 DNA: TGTGCCAGCAGTTTTGGGCCGGAGACCCAGTACTTC; CDR3 protein: CASSFGPETQYF
clone size: few; J gene: TRBJ1-4; V gene: TRBV3-1; D gene: -; CDR3 DNA: TGTGCCAGCAGCCAGGAAAACTACCATGAAAAACTGTTTTTT; CDR3 protein: CASSQENYHEKLFF
clone size: -; J gene: TRBJ1-5; V gene: TRBV7-9; D gene: -; CDR3 DNA: TGTACCAGCAGCTTAGGGCACGAGCGGGGCCAGCCCCAGCATTTT; CDR3 protein: CTSSLGHERGQPQHF
clone size: -; J gene: TRBJ2-1; V gene: TRBV18; D gene: TRBD2; CDR3 DNA: TGTGCCAGCTCACTTCGGGGAGGGGTCAATGAGCAGTTCTTC; CDR3 protein: CASSLRGGVNEQFF
clone size: -; J gene: TRBJ2-7; V gene: TRBV20-1; D gene: -; CDR3 DNA: TGCAGTGCCCTCCCCCCGGGAAGGGCCTACGAGCAGTACTTC; CDR3 protein: CSALPPGRAYEQYF
clone size: few; J gene: TRBJ2-1; V gene: TRBV12-3/TRBV12-4; D gene: -; CDR3 DNA: TGTGCCAGCCGCGCGGCCAGCGATGAGCAGTTCTTC; CDR3 protein: CASRAASDEQFF
clone size: -; J gene: TRBJ2-7; V gene: TRBV7-8; D gene: -; CDR3 DNA: TGTGCCAGCAGCTTATTCCTGTTCAGGGGACGGGACGAGCAGTACTTC; CDR3 protein: CASSLFLFRGRDEQYF
clone size: few; J gene: TRBJ1-5; V gene: TRBV20-1; D gene: -; CDR3 DNA: TGCAGTGCTAGAGATCTCGGGGGCGTTCAGCCCCAGCATTTT; CDR3 protein: CSARDLGGVQPQHF